Listed below are T cell receptor beta chains from one sample, sequenced in a study of T cells after yellow fever vaccination. MiXCR was run by TCRdb on the 5' RACE reads, yielding one entry per CDR3 protein. The sample includes roughly 150,000 distinct CDR3 sequences, around 6.3% of them seen just once. The specimen was CD4+ T cells sorted from PBMCs, collected 10 days after the yellow fever booster vaccination. The receptor source for this set is a man under 40 who received the YFV17D yellow fever vaccine. CDR3s include the opening cysteine and the closing phenylalanine or tryptophan. The D gene is left open where the match is weak. Size tells how often a clone was seen (once, few, many) or the class of an expanded clone, and some rows leave it out.

clone size	D gene	V gene	J gene	CDR3 protein	CDR3 DNA
many	NA	TRBV19	TRBJ2-5	CASSIWGAAQETQYF	TGTGCCAGTAGTATATGGGGTGCGGCCCAAGAGACCCAGTACTTC
many	NA	TRBV20-1	TRBJ2-1	CSARVSSLANNEQFF	TGCAGTGCTAGAGTATCTAGTTTAGCCAACAATGAGCAGTTCTTC
many	TRBD1	TRBV20-1	TRBJ2-1	CSARGQGPGNEQFF	TGCAGTGCTAGAGGACAGGGCCCGGGGAATGAGCAGTTCTTC
few	NA	TRBV9	TRBJ2-1	CASRPKGGHEQFF	TGTGCCAGCAGACCGAAGGGGGGGCATGAGCAGTTCTTC
NA	NA	TRBV20-1	TRBJ2-7	CSARRAPGEQYF	TGCAGTGCTAGAAGAGCCCCGGGCGAGCAGTACTTC
few	NA	TRBV14	TRBJ2-7	CASSQDAQPHYEQYF	TGTGCCAGCAGCCAAGACGCACAACCCCACTACGAGCAGTACTTC
many	TRBD1	TRBV6-5	TRBJ2-1	CASSYSGGLNEQFF	TGTGCCAGCAGTTACTCAGGGGGCTTAAATGAGCAGTTCTTC
many	TRBD1	TRBV5-5	TRBJ2-7	CASSLGQAPGEQYF	TGTGCCAGCAGCCTGGGACAGGCACCTGGGGAGCAGTACTTC
many	TRBD2	TRBV3-1	TRBJ2-5	CASSHLAGGPETQYF	TGTGCCAGCAGCCATCTAGCGGGAGGGCCAGAGACCCAGTACTTC
many	NA	TRBV20-1	TRBJ2-1	CSARDGGSYNEQFF	TGCAGTGCTAGAGACGGGGGCTCCTACAATGAGCAGTTCTTC
many	TRBD2	TRBV7-9	TRBJ2-2	CANSKRENTGELFF	TGTGCCAATTCAAAGCGGGAGAACACCGGGGAGCTGTTTTTT
few	NA	TRBV5-8	TRBJ2-2	CASSLFTVGAGELFF	TGTGCCAGCAGCTTGTTTACAGTAGGGGCCGGGGAGCTGTTTTTT
many	TRBD2	TRBV28	TRBJ2-3	CASSLLGGGGTQYF	TGTGCCAGCAGTCTCCTCGGGGGGGGTGGTACGCAGTATTTT
many	NA	TRBV10-3	TRBJ1-5	CAISGGDNQPQHF	TGTGCCATCAGTGGAGGAGACAATCAGCCCCAGCATTTT
many	NA	TRBV14	TRBJ2-7	CASSLLGTPVGEQYF	TGTGCCAGCAGCCTACTGGGGACGCCGGTGGGCGAGCAGTACTTC
many	TRBD1	TRBV13	TRBJ1-4	CASSLADRARGTNEKLFF	TGTGCCAGCAGCTTAGCTGACAGGGCCCGCGGGACTAATGAAAAACTGTTTTTT
many	TRBD2	TRBV11-2	TRBJ2-7	CASSLGLAGGYEQYF	TGTGCCAGCAGCCTGGGACTAGCGGGAGGCTACGAGCAGTACTTC
NA	NA	TRBV27	TRBJ2-7	CASSFRTYSYEQYF	TGTGCCAGCAGTTTCAGGACTTACTCCTACGAGCAGTACTTC
few	TRBD2	TRBV23-1	TRBJ2-3	CASKAGTATDTQYF	TGCGCCAGCAAAGCGGGGACCGCCACAGATACGCAGTATTTT
many	TRBD2	TRBV6-2/TRBV6-3	TRBJ2-2	CASSYSRPLGSASGGNTGELFF	TGTGCCAGCAGTTACTCGAGACCTCTAGGCTCAGCTAGCGGAGGGAACACCGGGGAGCTGTTTTTT
many	TRBD2	TRBV12-3/TRBV12-4	TRBJ2-3	CASSLSGTGDTQYF	TGTGCCAGCAGTTTAAGCGGGACCGGGGATACGCAGTATTTT
many	TRBD2	TRBV18	TRBJ2-5	CASSPAGGRSETQYF	TGTGCCAGCTCACCGGCGGGGGGCAGGTCAGAGACCCAGTACTTC
few	TRBD2	TRBV9	TRBJ2-1	CASSVQPGTSGSSYNEQFF	TGTGCCAGCAGCGTTCAACCCGGGACTAGCGGGTCGTCCTACAATGAGCAGTTCTTC
many	NA	TRBV10-3	TRBJ2-3	CASKSETSTDTQYF	TGTGCCAGCAAAAGCGAGACTAGCACAGATACGCAGTATTTT
few	NA	TRBV6-5	TRBJ1-1	CASSYSGGRETEAFF	TGTGCCAGCAGTTACTCGGGTGGTAGGGAAACTGAAGCTTTCTTT
NA	TRBD2	TRBV2	TRBJ2-3	CASKLLAGITDTQYF	TGTGCCAGCAAGCTGCTAGCGGGAATAACAGATACGCAGTATTTT
many	NA	TRBV5-1	TRBJ2-1	CASAQQGGSEHEQFF	TGCGCCAGCGCCCAACAGGGCGGTAGTGAGCATGAGCAGTTCTTC
NA	TRBD2	TRBV5-4	TRBJ2-1	CASSWGTSGREHEQFF	TGTGCCAGCAGCTGGGGGACTAGCGGGAGAGAACATGAGCAGTTCTTC
many	NA	TRBV7-3	TRBJ1-3	CASSSPPLPGPSADGNTIYF	TGTGCCAGCAGCTCCCCCCCTTTACCGGGTCCCAGCGCAGATGGAAACACCATATATTTT
NA	NA	TRBV28	TRBJ2-7	CASSRVLKGGVYEQYF	TGTGCCAGCAGCCGCGTTCTGAAGGGAGGAGTCTACGAGCAGTACTTC
few	TRBD2	TRBV11-3	TRBJ2-1	CASSLDSRAGGKEEQFF	TGTGCCAGCAGCTTAGATTCGAGAGCGGGAGGGAAGGAGGAGCAGTTCTTC
few	TRBD2	TRBV5-1	TRBJ2-1	CASSDTSGRAVNEQFF	TGCGCCAGCAGCGACACTAGCGGGAGGGCCGTTAATGAGCAGTTCTTC
many	NA	TRBV13	TRBJ2-5	CASSSWSEGETQYF	TGTGCCAGCAGCTCCTGGTCCGAGGGAGAGACCCAGTACTTC
many	TRBD1	TRBV6-2/TRBV6-3	TRBJ2-1	CASTPSGGAYNEQFF	TGTGCCAGCACTCCCTCAGGGGGCGCTTACAATGAGCAGTTCTTC
many	NA	TRBV12-3/TRBV12-4	TRBJ2-7	CASTPGVRSNEQYF	TGTGCCAGCACCCCTGGGGTGAGAAGCAACGAGCAGTACTTC
NA	NA	TRBV19	TRBJ1-1	CASKNYERNTEAFF	TGTGCCAGTAAGAACTACGAGCGGAACACTGAAGCTTTCTTT
many	NA	TRBV7-8	TRBJ1-5	CASAWNRENQPQHF	TGTGCCAGCGCCTGGAACAGGGAAAATCAGCCCCAGCATTTT
many	TRBD2	TRBV7-3	TRBJ2-1	CASGLAGGLSDEQFF	TGTGCCAGCGGGCTAGCGGGAGGGTTGAGCGATGAGCAGTTCTTC
few	NA	TRBV7-8	TRBJ1-4	CASSPRWLENEKLFF	TGTGCCAGCAGCCCCCGATGGTTGGAAAATGAAAAACTGTTTTTT
many	NA	TRBV18	TRBJ1-2	CASSWELGAGYTF	TGTGCCAGCTCATGGGAGTTGGGGGCTGGCTACACCTTC
many	TRBD2	TRBV7-2	TRBJ2-7	CASTVSGRFSYEQYF	TGTGCCAGCACCGTTAGCGGGAGGTTTTCCTACGAGCAGTACTTC
few	NA	TRBV25-1	TRBJ1-1	CASSEGMQEAFF	TGTGCCAGCAGTGAGGGGATGCAAGAAGCTTTCTTT